The 3 T cell receptor beta chains given below trace back to one sample, sequenced in a study of blood T cell repertoires in COVID-19. Libraries were prepared by immunoSEQ multiplex PCR; TCRdb keeps only in-frame clonotypes and omits some of them. Among 250,000 to 400,000 clones listed, 80% to 90% were seen once. Source material: peripheral blood. The receptors were gathered from a man aged 45-65 years with active or convalescent COVID-19.

This clone was picked up one time. The chain uses TRBV2 and TRBJ2-1, with TRBD2 identical over 8 bases. The V gene end was trimmed by 5 bases and the J gene end by 9 bases; junction bases not matched to a gene: 12. The CDR3 extends over 15 amino acids. CDR1 SNHLY and CDR2 FYNNEI come from the germline V gene. Written as DNA, the CDR3 is TGTGCCAGCAGTCCGAGGGGACTAGGGGGGGTTGAGCAGTTCTTC. Translated: CASSPRGLGGVEQFF.

J is TRBJ1-2 and V is TRBV5-1; TRBD1 aligns across 8 bases. The V segment lost 1 base and the J segment 6 bases; nucleotides outside the gene matches: 8. CDR1 and CDR2 from the germline V gene are SGHRS and YFSETQ. The CDR3 has 15 residues. CDR3 in amino acids: CASSLQGAAEDGYTF. The DNA of the CDR3 is TGCGCCAGCAGCTTGCAGGGGGCGGCAGAGGATGGCTACACCTTC.

The V and J genes are TRBV28 and TRBJ2-2, with 7 bases identical to TRBD2. V dropped 8 bases and J dropped 6; count of bases not matched to a gene: 15. CDR3 length equals 16 residues. Germline V CDR1 and CDR2: MDHEN, SYDVKM. The CDR3 nucleotides are TGTGCCAGCCTGGACTCCGGGACGGGGAGGGCCGGGGAGCTGTTTTTT. It translates to CASLDSGTGRAGELFF.